A selection of T cell receptor beta chains follows, all from one sample in a study of Graves' ophthalmopathy and Graves' hyperthyroidism. TCRdb reanalysed the multiplex PCR reads using MiXCR and keeps one entry per CDR3 protein. The profile covers around 600,000 distinct CDR3 sequences, with 35% to 45% appearing a single time and more than 2.5% taken by the ten largest. Material for sequencing was peripheral blood. These receptors were collected from an adult man with Graves' ophthalmopathy. CDR3s include the opening cysteine and the closing phenylalanine or tryptophan. The order of the fields is D gene, clone size, V gene, J gene, CDR3 protein, CDR3 DNA. A D gene is named only where the DNA matches it firmly. Clone sizes are given selectively: once, few, many, or a class where the clone is expanded.

TRBD1,few,TRBV20-1,TRBJ2-7,CSARDGDSYYEQYF,TGCAGTGCTAGAGATGGGGACAGTTACTACGAGCAGTACTTC
TRBD2,few,TRBV5-8,TRBJ2-7,CASSLGAGGSFYEQYF,TGTGCCAGCAGCTTGGGAGCGGGGGGATCCTTCTACGAGCAGTACTTC
-,few,TRBV4-2,TRBJ2-7,CASSQDSAGYSYEQYF,TGTGCCAGCAGCCAAGATTCGGCGGGGTACTCCTACGAGCAGTACTTC
-,many,TRBV2,TRBJ1-1,CASTEGGSAFF,TGTGCCAGCACCGAGGGAGGGAGCGCTTTCTTT
-,-,TRBV15,TRBJ1-2,CATSRVGVPTRF,TGTGCCACCAGCAGAGTCGGGGTCCCTACTCGCTTC
TRBD2,many,TRBV11-2,TRBJ2-5,CASSLLSRGRTQYF,TGTGCCAGCAGCTTATTATCGCGGGGGAGGACCCAGTACTTC
TRBD1,-,TRBV4-3,TRBJ1-1,CASSPLQGGTNTEAFF,TGCGCCAGCAGCCCGCTACAGGGGGGGACGAACACTGAAGCTTTCTTT
-,few,TRBV6-5,TRBJ2-5,CASSDPQEDIAETQYF,TGTGCCAGCAGTGACCCCCAGGAGGACATAGCAGAGACCCAGTACTTC
TRBD1,many,TRBV7-9,TRBJ1-1,CASREQGDEAFF,TGTGCCAGCAGAGAGCAGGGGGATGAAGCTTTCTTT
TRBD1,-,TRBV9,TRBJ2-2,CASSAGQISGELFF,TGTGCCAGCAGCGCGGGACAGATCTCTGGGGAGCTGTTTTTT
TRBD1,-,TRBV7-2,TRBJ1-6,CASSLGQGGGGLLHF,TGTGCCAGCAGCCTAGGACAGGGGGGGGGAGGGCTCCTCCACTTT
-,many,TRBV20-1,TRBJ1-4,CSATGEGEKLFF,TGCAGTGCTACAGGGGAGGGTGAAAAACTGTTTTTT
-,-,TRBV29-1,TRBJ2-6,CSVEDPGSVLTF,TGCAGCGTTGAAGACCCAGGGTCCGTCCTGACTTTC
-,many,TRBV19,TRBJ1-6,CASSTPPRNSPLHF,TGTGCCAGTAGTACGCCGCCTCGAAATTCACCCCTCCACTTT
-,-,TRBV29-1,TRBJ1-5,CSVQTGSNQPQHF,TGCAGCGTCCAGACAGGCTCCAATCAGCCCCAGCATTTT
-,many,TRBV20-1,TRBJ2-7,CSARRVGSYEQYF,TGCAGTGCTAGAAGGGTAGGGTCGTACGAGCAGTACTTC
-,-,TRBV20-1,TRBJ1-6,CSARDRAYNSPLHF,TGCAGTGCTAGAGACAGGGCCTATAATTCACCCCTCCACTTT